This T cell receptor beta chain was sequenced in a study of T-cell memory formation after mild COVID-19. Study findings and constraints: Detection of some responders pre-infection suggested pre-existing cross-reactive memory T cells participated. Mainly in CM and EM were contracting CD4+ clones; CD8+ were in EMRA. Among clones contracting day 15 to 85, CD4/CD8 was balanced, whereas later expanders leaned CD4+.

Trimming removed 5 bases at V and 10 bases at J, with 15 bases between. The CDR3 has 14 amino acids. Germline V gene sequence: CDR1 SGHVS, CDR2 FNYEAQ. One entry per CDR3 protein, called by TCRdb with MiXCR from the 5' RACE reads. The table records around 300,000 distinct CDR3 sequences, just under 20% of them present only once. With regard to this clonotype: What it recognizes is unknown.

Sequences were obtained from PBMCs or a T cell subset sorted from them (not recorded which). The chain uses TRBV7-6 and TRBJ1-6, with D hard to call. This TCR came from a man younger than 35 who had mild COVID-19 (a few samples of this study predate the infection). Cell type and time point are not known. CDR3 in DNA: TGTGCCAGCAGCCCTCGGGCGGGTGGCTCACCCCTCCACTTT. Its protein is CASSPRAGGSPLHF.